These T cell receptor beta chains were read from a single sample in a study of long-term antiretroviral therapy in people with HIV. Assay: immunoSEQ multiplex PCR; the TCRdb copy retains only in-frame clones and omits some. The sample lists 15,000 to 20,000 clones; more than 80% were seen once. The sample consisted of unsorted PBMCs, taken 0.6 years after starting antiretroviral therapy. Receptors originate from a woman aged 18 to 35 with HIV. Each CDR3 is given with its conserved first and last residue. Fields, in order: clone size, D gene, J gene, V gene, CDR3 DNA, CDR3 protein. The D gene is left open where the match is weak. Clone size is given for some rows only: seen once, a few or many times, or a class if the clone is expanded.

>NA|NA|TRBJ2-2|TRBV5-1
TGCGCCAGCAGACCGACGAACACCGGGGAGCTGTTTTTT
CASRPTNTGELFF
>NA|NA|TRBJ1-5|TRBV19
TGTGCCAGTAGTATTGGGCTCCGGGGCAATCAGCCCCAGCATTTT
CASSIGLRGNQPQHF
>NA|TRBD2|TRBJ2-3|TRBV7-3
TGTGCCAGCAGCTTATTCTCGGGGGGGCAGTCAGATACGCAGTATTTT
CASSLFSGGQSDTQYF
>NA|NA|TRBJ1-2|TRBV5-1
TGCGCCAGCAGCTTCCCCTTCGGGGCTGGGGATGGCTACACCTTC
CASSFPFGAGDGYTF
>NA|TRBD2|TRBJ2-7|TRBV5-4
TGTGCCAGCAGCTTTCTGCCCTTGTCGGCTAGCGGGAACCACGAGCAGTACTTC
CASSFLPLSASGNHEQYF
>NA|TRBD2|TRBJ2-3|TRBV27
TGTGCCAGCAGCCAAGTACCCCCTCTCACTAGCGGGAGGCCAGATACGCAGTATTTT
CASSQVPPLTSGRPDTQYF
>NA|NA|TRBJ2-7|TRBV7-8
TGTGCCAGCAGCGTAAGGGGACGGAGCTCCTACGAGCAGTACTTC
CASSVRGRSSYEQYF
>NA|NA|TRBJ2-1|TRBV7-3
TGTGCCAGCAGCCCCTTTTCGAGGACTGACGGAAACAATGAGCAGTTCTTC
CASSPFSRTDGNNEQFF
>NA|TRBD2|TRBJ2-7|TRBV5-1
TGCGCCAGCAGCTGGGGGGGGAGCTCCTACGAGCAGTACTTC
CASSWGGSSYEQYF
>NA|NA|TRBJ1-3|TRBV9
TGTGCCAGCAGCGTAGACGGGATCGGAAACACCATATATTTT
CASSVDGIGNTIYF
>NA|TRBD2|TRBJ2-1|TRBV5-1
TGCGCCAGCAGCTTGGTGCGGGAGTCCTACAATGAGCAGTTCTTC
CASSLVRESYNEQFF
>NA|NA|TRBJ2-2|TRBV5-1
TGCGCCAGCAGCTTGATTATGCAGAACACCGGGGAGCTGTTTTTT
CASSLIMQNTGELFF
>NA|NA|TRBJ2-6|TRBV15
TGTGCCACCAGCGGGGGCGGATCCGGGGCCAACGTCCTGACTTTC
CATSGGGSGANVLTF
>NA|NA|TRBJ2-4|TRBV5-4
TGTGCCAGCAGCTTGGAGGAGGGTGGTGACATTCAGTACTTC
CASSLEEGGDIQYF
>NA|NA|TRBJ1-1|TRBV7-2
TGTGCCAGCAAAAATACGGACAGAAACACTGAAGCTTTCTTT
CASKNTDRNTEAFF
>NA|TRBD1|TRBJ1-6|TRBV27
TGTGCCAGCAGTTTTCGGGCCCTCTTACAGGGGGGCAATTCACCCCTCCACTTT
CASSFRALLQGGNSPLHF
>few|NA|TRBJ1-2|TRBV13
TGTGCCAGCAGCTTAGCGGGATACCAAGGTGGCTATGGCTACACCTTC
CASSLAGYQGGYGYTF
>NA|NA|TRBJ1-5|TRBV6-1
TGTGCCAGCAGTGAATTTAAAAGCAATCAGCCCCAGCATTTT
CASSEFKSNQPQHF
>NA|TRBD2|TRBJ2-5|TRBV5-1
TGCGCCAGCAGCTTGGGGGGGAGGGCCGAAGAGACCCAGTACTTC
CASSLGGRAEETQYF
>NA|NA|TRBJ1-1|TRBV9
TGTGCCAGCAGCGTACAGGGGCGGAACACTGAAGCTTTCTTT
CASSVQGRNTEAFF
>NA|TRBD2|TRBJ2-5|TRBV6-4
TGTGCCAGCAGTCCCGGGACTAGCGGACAAGAGACCCAGTACTTC
CASSPGTSGQETQYF
>NA|NA|TRBJ2-1|TRBV9
TGTGCCAGCAGCGTAGAGGGCTTGCGGGAGCAGTTCTTC
CASSVEGLREQFF